This TCR beta chain was obtained from a study of response to subunit inactivated influenza vaccine. Study findings and constraints: Authors suggested that a seasonal influenza vaccination recruits few new T cells each time.

V shed 2 bases and J shed 10 bases, with 8 bases lying between them. This CDR3 has 11 amino acids. Germline V gene data show CDR1 as MDHEN and CDR2 as SYDVKM. Via MiXCR, TCRdb re-called the RT-PCR reads, giving one row per CDR3 protein. The sample includes about 500,000 distinct CDR3 sequences, 6% to 9% of them seen just once. The table lists this clonotype with many counts. Its antigen is not identified. The chain has TRBV28 and TRBJ2-5; D not certain. The sequenced sample was PBMCs from blood, obtained around 2 years after vaccination. The origin of this receptor is a man aged 45-69 years who received an inactivated influenza vaccine. The CDR3 reads CASSLKGIQYF. The CDR3 DNA sequence: TGTGCCAGCAGTTTAAAGGGTATCCAGTACTTC.